This is a list of T cell receptor beta chains from one sample in a study of blood T cell repertoires in COVID-19. The assay was immunoSEQ multiplex PCR, and TCRdb's table has in-frame clones only and misses some. Found here are over 200,000 clones, roughly 92% of them singletons; the top ten hold 0.82%. Sequencing input: peripheral blood. The receptors here all came from a man aged 55 to 70 with COVID-19, enrolled during active disease. Both conserved end residues are part of each CDR3. Fields, in order: clone size, J gene, D gene, V gene, CDR3 DNA, CDR3 protein. The D gene is left open where the match is weak. Not every row has a clone size; where given, it reads once, few, many or a size class.

clone_size: -; j_call: TRBJ1-6; d_call: TRBD1; v_call: TRBV29-1; cdr3_nt: TGCAGCGTTAGTCAGGGGGAGTGGAATTCACCCCTCCACTTT; cdr3_aa: CSVSQGEWNSPLHF
clone_size: -; j_call: TRBJ2-7; d_call: TRBD2; v_call: TRBV28; cdr3_nt: TGTGCCAGCAGTGGGGGGGCTAGCGGGAGTAGGGACGAGCAGTACTTC; cdr3_aa: CASSGGASGSRDEQYF
clone_size: -; j_call: TRBJ2-3; d_call: TRBD2; v_call: TRBV29-1; cdr3_nt: TGCAGCGTTGTGGCGGGAGTCAAGTTAGATACGCAGTATTTT; cdr3_aa: CSVVAGVKLDTQYF
clone_size: -; j_call: TRBJ2-7; d_call: TRBD1; v_call: TRBV28; cdr3_nt: TGTGCCATCGCGACAGGGGGCTCCTACGAGCAGTACTTC; cdr3_aa: CAIATGGSYEQYF
clone_size: -; j_call: TRBJ2-1; d_call: -; v_call: TRBV19; cdr3_nt: TGTGCCAGTATGAGGGGGAATGAGCAGTTCTTC; cdr3_aa: CASMRGNEQFF
clone_size: -; j_call: TRBJ1-2; d_call: TRBD1; v_call: TRBV5-5; cdr3_nt: TGTGCCAGCAGCTCGGGACAGAACTATGGCTACACCTTC; cdr3_aa: CASSSGQNYGYTF
clone_size: -; j_call: TRBJ2-6; d_call: -; v_call: TRBV19; cdr3_nt: TGTGCCGCTCGGGACACGCACTCTGGGGCCAACGTCCTGACTTTC; cdr3_aa: CAARDTHSGANVLTF
clone_size: -; j_call: TRBJ2-1; d_call: TRBD2; v_call: TRBV19; cdr3_nt: TGTGCCAGTAGTATAATGGCGGGAGGGCCCAATGAGCAGTTCTTC; cdr3_aa: CASSIMAGGPNEQFF
clone_size: -; j_call: TRBJ2-5; d_call: -; v_call: TRBV5-1; cdr3_nt: TGCGCCAGCAGCTCGACGGCGGCCCAAGAGACCCAGTACTTC; cdr3_aa: CASSSTAAQETQYF
clone_size: -; j_call: TRBJ2-1; d_call: TRBD2; v_call: TRBV18; cdr3_nt: TGTGCCAGCTCAACTATATCCGGGACTAGCGGGAGAGGGACCTACAATGAGCAGTTCTTC; cdr3_aa: CASSTISGTSGRGTYNEQFF
clone_size: -; j_call: TRBJ1-5; d_call: -; v_call: TRBV5-1; cdr3_nt: TGCGCCAGCAGCCAAGACAGGCCTTATAGCAATCAGCCCCAGCATTTT; cdr3_aa: CASSQDRPYSNQPQHF
clone_size: once; j_call: TRBJ2-1; d_call: TRBD1; v_call: TRBV5-4; cdr3_nt: TGTGCCAGCAGCTTGGCCGGGCAGGGGGCCGGGAATGAGCAGTTCTTC; cdr3_aa: CASSLAGQGAGNEQFF
clone_size: -; j_call: TRBJ2-1; d_call: TRBD1; v_call: TRBV29-1; cdr3_nt: TGCAGCGTGGGACAGGGAGACAATGAGCAGTTCTTC; cdr3_aa: CSVGQGDNEQFF
clone_size: -; j_call: TRBJ2-7; d_call: -; v_call: TRBV5-1; cdr3_nt: TGCGCCAGCAGCTTCCGGGGGGCGCTTGATGAGCAGTACTTC; cdr3_aa: CASSFRGALDEQYF
clone_size: -; j_call: TRBJ1-6; d_call: -; v_call: TRBV27; cdr3_nt: TGTGCCAGCACAGACATTAGTAAGGATAATTCACCCCTCCACTTT; cdr3_aa: CASTDISKDNSPLHF
clone_size: -; j_call: TRBJ1-6; d_call: -; v_call: TRBV2; cdr3_nt: TGTGCCAGCAGGAGTGACAGCTCCTATAATTCACCCCTCCACTTT; cdr3_aa: CASRSDSSYNSPLHF
clone_size: -; j_call: TRBJ2-7; d_call: -; v_call: TRBV6-5; cdr3_nt: TGTGCCAGCAGTTACACGCAGGGATACTCCTACGAGCAGTACTTC; cdr3_aa: CASSYTQGYSYEQYF
clone_size: -; j_call: TRBJ2-1; d_call: TRBD2; v_call: TRBV5-4; cdr3_nt: TGTGCCAGCAGCTTGGGAGCGGGAGGTCTGAACAATGAGCAGTTCTTC; cdr3_aa: CASSLGAGGLNNEQFF
clone_size: -; j_call: TRBJ2-2; d_call: TRBD1; v_call: TRBV27; cdr3_nt: TGTGCCAGCAGTTTAACGACAGGGGTAGGGGAGCTGTTTTTT; cdr3_aa: CASSLTTGVGELFF
clone_size: few; j_call: TRBJ1-2; d_call: -; v_call: TRBV12-3/TRBV12-4; cdr3_nt: TGTGCCAGCGCTGAGAACTATGGCTACACCTTC; cdr3_aa: CASAENYGYTF
clone_size: -; j_call: TRBJ2-5; d_call: TRBD2; v_call: TRBV6-5; cdr3_nt: TGTGCCAGCAGGGCTAGCGGGATGGAGACCCAGTACTTC; cdr3_aa: CASRASGMETQYF
clone_size: -; j_call: TRBJ2-1; d_call: -; v_call: TRBV6-2/TRBV6-3; cdr3_nt: TGTGCCAGCAGTTCCTCCCGTTGGCCCGCTAGCGATGAGCAGTTCTTC; cdr3_aa: CASSSSRWPASDEQFF
clone_size: -; j_call: TRBJ2-2; d_call: TRBD1; v_call: TRBV10-2; cdr3_nt: TGCGCCAGCAGTTCACAGGGGGCCGCTGGAACGGTGTTTTTT; cdr3_aa: CASSSQGAAGTVFF
clone_size: -; j_call: TRBJ2-3; d_call: TRBD2; v_call: TRBV6-2/TRBV6-3; cdr3_nt: TGTGCCAGCAGCTTCTCCAGCGGGAGGGCTGATACGCAGTATTTT; cdr3_aa: CASSFSSGRADTQYF
clone_size: -; j_call: TRBJ2-1; d_call: TRBD2; v_call: TRBV6-5; cdr3_nt: TGTGCCAGCAGTTCCCTAGCGGGGGCCTACAATGAGCAGTTCTTC; cdr3_aa: CASSSLAGAYNEQFF
clone_size: -; j_call: TRBJ1-5; d_call: -; v_call: TRBV2; cdr3_nt: TGTGCCAGCAGTGAATTAGATAGCAATCAGCCCCAGCATTTT; cdr3_aa: CASSELDSNQPQHF
clone_size: -; j_call: TRBJ2-7; d_call: TRBD1; v_call: TRBV5-8; cdr3_nt: TGTGCCAGCAGCTTTTCGCCAGACAGGGGGCAATACGAGCAGTACTTC; cdr3_aa: CASSFSPDRGQYEQYF
clone_size: -; j_call: TRBJ2-3; d_call: -; v_call: TRBV7-3; cdr3_nt: TGTGCCAGCTCTGCCGAAGGCGGGATGTATTTT; cdr3_aa: CASSAEGGMYF
clone_size: once; j_call: TRBJ1-6; d_call: -; v_call: TRBV6-5; cdr3_nt: TGTGCCAGCAGTTACGATCGGGGTGGTAATTCACCCCTCCACTTT; cdr3_aa: CASSYDRGGNSPLHF
clone_size: -; j_call: TRBJ1-2; d_call: -; v_call: TRBV5-4; cdr3_nt: TGTGCCAGCAGCTTGGCCACAGGTTCAGGCAACTATGGCTACACCTTC; cdr3_aa: CASSLATGSGNYGYTF
clone_size: -; j_call: TRBJ2-2; d_call: -; v_call: TRBV2; cdr3_nt: TGTGCCAGCAATCCCGCAGGCGGGGAAACCGGGGAGCTGTTTTTT; cdr3_aa: CASNPAGGETGELFF
clone_size: few; j_call: TRBJ2-1; d_call: -; v_call: TRBV19; cdr3_nt: TGTGCCAGTAGTATAGATGGACTACAACTCTCCTACAATGAGCAGTTCTTC; cdr3_aa: CASSIDGLQLSYNEQFF
clone_size: -; j_call: TRBJ2-1; d_call: TRBD2; v_call: TRBV11-2; cdr3_nt: TGTGCCAGCAGCTTCCCTCCGGGACTAGCGGGAGAAAAGCAGTTCTTC; cdr3_aa: CASSFPPGLAGEKQFF
clone_size: -; j_call: TRBJ1-2; d_call: -; v_call: TRBV5-1; cdr3_nt: TGCGCCAGCAATCTGGGAGGGAGTGACTATGGCTACACCTTC; cdr3_aa: CASNLGGSDYGYTF
clone_size: -; j_call: TRBJ1-6; d_call: -; v_call: TRBV30; cdr3_nt: TGTGCCTGGAGTGGGCTTCATGATAATTCACCCCTCCACTTT; cdr3_aa: CAWSGLHDNSPLHF
clone_size: -; j_call: TRBJ1-1; d_call: TRBD1; v_call: TRBV5-1; cdr3_nt: TGCGCCAGCCGTACCGGGACAGGGAACACTGAAGCTTTCTTT; cdr3_aa: CASRTGTGNTEAFF
clone_size: -; j_call: TRBJ2-1; d_call: TRBD2; v_call: TRBV3-1/TRBV3-2; cdr3_nt: TGTGCCAGCAGCCTCACTAGCGGGGGTAACAATGAGCAGTTCTTC; cdr3_aa: CASSLTSGGNNEQFF
clone_size: -; j_call: TRBJ2-1; d_call: TRBD2; v_call: TRBV7-7; cdr3_nt: TGTGCTAGCAGCCTAAGACGGACTAGCGGGAGGTTGGGGGCCTACAATGAGCAGTTCTTC; cdr3_aa: CASSLRRTSGRLGAYNEQFF
clone_size: -; j_call: TRBJ2-7; d_call: TRBD2; v_call: TRBV5-6; cdr3_nt: TGTGCCAGCAGCTTGGGTAGCGGGGGTTACGAGCAGTACTTC; cdr3_aa: CASSLGSGGYEQYF
clone_size: -; j_call: TRBJ2-2; d_call: -; v_call: TRBV6-5; cdr3_nt: TGTGCCAGCAGAATGGACACGGCTGAGGAGCTGTTTTTT; cdr3_aa: CASRMDTAEELFF
clone_size: -; j_call: TRBJ1-3; d_call: TRBD1; v_call: TRBV9; cdr3_nt: TGTGCCAGCAGCCTCTCCAGGGGGCGGGAAGGAAACACCATATATTTT; cdr3_aa: CASSLSRGREGNTIYF
clone_size: -; j_call: TRBJ2-7; d_call: TRBD2; v_call: TRBV19; cdr3_nt: TGTGCCAGTACTCCCCGGCTGGGAGGGCTTCACGAACGGGGCTACGAGCAGTACTTC; cdr3_aa: CASTPRLGGLHERGYEQYF
clone_size: -; j_call: TRBJ2-1; d_call: TRBD1; v_call: TRBV27; cdr3_nt: TGTGCCAGCAGTTCCCTCGGGACAGGGGGCAGGAATGAGCAGTTCTTC; cdr3_aa: CASSSLGTGGRNEQFF
clone_size: -; j_call: TRBJ2-5; d_call: -; v_call: TRBV7-2; cdr3_nt: TGTGCCAGCAGCTCCATTAGTGGTAGTAGCCAAGAGACCCAGTACTTC; cdr3_aa: CASSSISGSSQETQYF
clone_size: -; j_call: TRBJ1-5; d_call: TRBD1; v_call: TRBV12-5; cdr3_nt: TGTGCTAGTGGTTTGGTAGTAGGACAGGAAAATCAGCCCCAGCATTTT; cdr3_aa: CASGLVVGQENQPQHF
clone_size: -; j_call: TRBJ1-1; d_call: -; v_call: TRBV5-1; cdr3_nt: TGCGCCAGCAGCGCCGTCCTCCAGAGAGGGAGCACTGAAGCTTTCTTT; cdr3_aa: CASSAVLQRGSTEAFF
clone_size: -; j_call: TRBJ2-5; d_call: TRBD1; v_call: TRBV3-1/TRBV3-2; cdr3_nt: TGTGCCAGCAGCTATCCCGGGACAGGGGGACAAGAGACCCAGTACTTC; cdr3_aa: CASSYPGTGGQETQYF
clone_size: -; j_call: TRBJ2-7; d_call: TRBD2; v_call: TRBV7-6; cdr3_nt: TGTGCCAGCAGCGCTATCGGGAGGGGCGAGCAGTACTTC; cdr3_aa: CASSAIGRGEQYF
clone_size: -; j_call: TRBJ2-2; d_call: -; v_call: TRBV4-3; cdr3_nt: TGCGCCAGCAGCCGGTCGCGGCCGGGACTTAGCGGGGAGCTGTTTTTT; cdr3_aa: CASSRSRPGLSGELFF
clone_size: -; j_call: TRBJ2-3; d_call: TRBD2; v_call: TRBV6-4; cdr3_nt: TGTGCCAGCAGTGATTCCCCACTAGCGGGGGGTACAGATACGCAGTATTTT; cdr3_aa: CASSDSPLAGGTDTQYF
clone_size: -; j_call: TRBJ1-1; d_call: -; v_call: TRBV9; cdr3_nt: TGTGCCAGCAGCGTAGAGGGGCCCCTGGAAGCTTTCTTT; cdr3_aa: CASSVEGPLEAFF
clone_size: -; j_call: TRBJ1-1; d_call: -; v_call: TRBV30; cdr3_nt: TGTGCCTGGAGGAACAGCCAGAACACTGAAGCTTTCTTT; cdr3_aa: CAWRNSQNTEAFF
clone_size: -; j_call: TRBJ2-1; d_call: -; v_call: TRBV5-4; cdr3_nt: TGTGCCAGCAGCTGGGGGGGGCCGGGGGCCTCCTACAATGAGCAGTTCTTC; cdr3_aa: CASSWGGPGASYNEQFF
clone_size: -; j_call: TRBJ1-1; d_call: TRBD1; v_call: TRBV5-5; cdr3_nt: TGTGCCACCGGACAGGGGGCGGACACTGAAGCTTTCTTT; cdr3_aa: CATGQGADTEAFF
clone_size: -; j_call: TRBJ1-2; d_call: -; v_call: TRBV7-8; cdr3_nt: TGTGCCAGCAGCTTAGGCCGAGCTAACTATGGCTACACCTTC; cdr3_aa: CASSLGRANYGYTF